This T cell receptor beta chain comes out of a study of cytomegalovirus exposure and HLA in healthy donors. The CDR3 totals 11 residues. V gave up 8 bases and J gave up 6 bases, with 10 bases separating them. From germline, CDR1 is SNHLY and CDR2 FYNNEI. PCR primers comprised 60 Vbeta and 13 Jbeta primers. Sequencing used immunoSEQ multiplex PCR; TCRdb keeps in-frame clones, though not all of them. In the table there are under 300,000 clones, over 90% of which are singletons. The chain carries TRBV2 and TRBJ1-2; maybe TRBD1 (6 bases). The TCR originated in a girl aged 2 to 9 in good health and CMV-seronegative. The material sequenced was PBMCs. CDR3 bases: TGTGCCAGCCACGCAGGGGATGGCTACACCTTC. This encodes CASHAGDGYTF.